The 12 T cell receptor beta chains given below trace back to one sample, sequenced in a study of T cell repertoires in cytomegalovirus infection. Their specific antigens are unknown. TCRdb ran MiXCR on the reads and lists one entry per CDR3 protein. The sample carries around 70,000 distinct CDR3 sequences, around 27% recorded once. This specimen consisted of CD8+ T cells from cultured PBMCs, obtained from culture after CMV antigen stimulation. The receptors shown here come from a human donor in good health (CMV status not recorded). Some clones in this sample may be carry-over from other donors' samples.

This clonotype was counted a few times. This chain uses TRBV9 with TRBJ2-7; TRBD1 is a possible D gene (6 bases). Germline CDR1 SGDLS, CDR2 YYNGEE. With 4 bases removed from V and 2 bases from J, the gap between germline ends came to 13 bases. CDR3 length: 14 amino acids. The CDR3: CASSRTDSPYEQYF. The DNA for the CDR3 is TGTGCCAGCAGCAGGACAGACAGCCCCTACGAGCAGTACTTC.

The chain employs TRBV3-1 and TRBJ1-4; D is uncertain. The ends were cut back, 4 bases at V and 5 bases at J, with 14 bases in the middle. The CDR3 covers 15 residues. The germline gives CDR1 LGHDT, CDR2 YNNKEL (reference sequence). The CDR3, as DNA: TGTGCCAGCAGCCCCCTCGGGGAAGACAATGAAAAACTGTTTTTT. Translation: CASSPLGEDNEKLFF.

This chain links TRBV7-2 with TRBJ2-5; the match to TRBD1 covers 8 bases. The trim removed 2 bases at V and 2 bases at J, leaving 1 base unmatched. This CDR3 region has 14 residues. Germline V gene sequence: CDR1 SGHTA, CDR2 FQGNSA. The CDR3 region has the DNA TGTGCCAGCAGCTTAAACAGGGGGCAAGAGACCCAGTACTTC. Its protein product is CASSLNRGQETQYF. The whole variable domain, remainder taken from reference TRBV7-2 and TRBJ2-5, is GAGVSQSPSNKVTEKGKDVELRCDPISGHTALYWYRQSLGQGLEFLIYFQGNSAPDKSGLPSDRFSAERTGGSVSTLTIQRTQQEDSAVYLCASSLNRGQETQYFGPGTRLLVL.

This clonotype was picked up a small number of times. Written as DNA, the CDR3 is TGTGCCAGCAGTTACACGGGGCGGGCTCAGCCCCAGCATTTT. Protein: CASSYTGRAQPQHF. This sequence joins TRBV6-2 or TRBV6-3 and TRBJ1-5; a possible D gene is TRBD1 (5 bases). The CDR3 has 14 amino acids. Germline lookup yields CDR1 MNHEY and CDR2 SVGEGT. Trimming shortened V by 2 bases and J by 6 bases, and 11 bases separated the two germline ends.

Only a few counts were recorded for this clonotype. The gene calls are TRBV11-3 and TRBJ1-1; 7 bases map to TRBD1. With V trimmed by 3 bases and J by 6 bases, 10 bases remained unmatched. The CDR3 runs 15 residues. The germline gives CDR1 SGHNT, CDR2 YENEEA. The CDR3 DNA reads TGTGCCAGCAGCTTTACAGGGGACGGGGTGGCTGAAGCTTTCTTT. This encodes CASSFTGDGVAEAFF.

This clonotype was counted at least ten times. V is TRBV7-2 and J is TRBJ1-4, with no clear D. Per the germline V gene, CDR1 is SGHTA and CDR2 is FQGNSA. The ends were cut back, 1 base at V and 6 bases at J, with 12 bases in the middle. CDR3 length: 15 amino acids. For the CDR3, the DNA is TGTGCCAGCAGCTTAGGAGGGCAGTGGGATGAAAAACTGTTTTTT. Translating gives CASSLGGQWDEKLFF.

V is TRBV4-1 and J is TRBJ2-2; 7 nucleotides line up with TRBD2. V shed 4 bases, J shed 1 base, and the junction held 6 bases outside the gene matches. The CDR3 covers 16 residues. Looked up from germline, CDR1 is MGHRA and CDR2 is YSYEKL. Written as DNA, the CDR3 is TGCGCCAGCAGCCCAGCGGGATCTAGGAACACCGGGGAGCTGTTTTTT. Amino acids: CASSPAGSRNTGELFF.

In this sample, this clonotype turned up a few times. This chain connects TRBV12-3 or TRBV12-4 to TRBJ2-4; 10 bases line up with TRBD1. The CDR3 spans 16 residues. The ends lost 6 bases at V and 3 bases at J; junction bases unmatched: 8. CDR3 bases: TGTGCCAGCAGGCCCGACAGGGGGCTTAGCAAAAACATTCAGTACTTC. This encodes CASRPDRGLSKNIQYF.

This chain joins TRBV19 and TRBJ2-1; 9 bases are a match to TRBD2. V lost 5 bases and J lost 6; bases outside the gene matches: 8. Germline CDR1 and CDR2: LNHDA and SQIVND (reference sequence). This CDR3 spans 15 amino acids. The CDR3 loop is CASSSGLAGVNEQFF. In nucleotides, the CDR3 is TGTGCCAGTAGTTCCGGTTTAGCGGGGGTCAATGAGCAGTTCTTC.

This chain joins TRBV12-3 or TRBV12-4 and TRBJ2-5, with D tentatively TRBD1 (6 bases). V was trimmed by 6 bases and J by 7 bases, leaving 21 bases between them. The CDR3 extends over 15 amino acids. The chain's CDR3 is CASRPRLRGSLTQYF. DNA for the CDR3: TGTGCCAGCAGGCCCAGATTAAGGGGGTCGTTGACCCAGTACTTC.

This rearrangement joins TRBV10-3 to TRBJ2-5, with a possible D match to TRBD1 (6 bases). Trimming shortened V by 4 bases and J by 0 bases, and 15 bases separated the two germline ends. Germline loops: CDR1 ENHRY, CDR2 SYGVKD. This CDR3 contains 16 residues. CDR3 residues: CAISGVQGSYQETQYF. In DNA, the CDR3 is TGTGCCATCAGTGGGGTCCAGGGGTCTTACCAAGAGACCCAGTACTTC.

This chain joins TRBV27 and TRBJ2-4; 7 bases fit TRBD1. The CDR3 has 13 amino acids. V shed 8 bases, J shed 8 bases, and the junction held 9 bases outside the gene matches. CDR1 MNHEY and CDR2 SMNVEV come from the germline V gene (reference sequence). The CDR3 DNA sequence: TGTGCCAGCTCCCCCGCGACAGGGCACATTCAGTACTTC. Translation: CASSPATGHIQYF.